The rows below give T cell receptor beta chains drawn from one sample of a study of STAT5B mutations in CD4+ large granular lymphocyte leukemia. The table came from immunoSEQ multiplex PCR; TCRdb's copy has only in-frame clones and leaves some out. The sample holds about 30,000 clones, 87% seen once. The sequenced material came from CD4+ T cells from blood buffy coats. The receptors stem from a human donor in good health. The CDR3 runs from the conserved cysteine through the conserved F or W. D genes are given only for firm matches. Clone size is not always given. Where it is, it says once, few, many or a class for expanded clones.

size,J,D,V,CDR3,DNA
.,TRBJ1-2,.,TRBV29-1,CSVEDPGTSYGYTF,TGCAGCGTTGAAGATCCCGGGACGTCCTATGGCTACACCTTC
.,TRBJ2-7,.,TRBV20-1,CSASAGLEQYF,TGCAGTGCTAGTGCAGGGCTCGAGCAGTACTTC
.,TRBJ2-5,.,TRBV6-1,CASSRPGTRETQYF,TGTGCCAGCAGTCGTCCCGGGACGCGAGAGACCCAGTACTTC
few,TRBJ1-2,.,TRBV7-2,CASSLAPANYGYTF,TGTGCCAGCAGCCTGGCCCCAGCTAACTATGGCTACACCTTC
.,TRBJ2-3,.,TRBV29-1,CSVGGVGDTQYF,TGCAGCGTTGGAGGGGTGGGGGATACGCAGTATTTT
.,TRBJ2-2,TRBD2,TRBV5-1,CASSLLAGGPGTGELFF,TGCGCCAGCAGCTTACTAGCGGGAGGGCCGGGGACCGGGGAGCTGTTTTTT
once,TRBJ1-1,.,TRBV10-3,CAISDGVNTEAFF,TGTGCCATCAGTGACGGAGTAAACACTGAAGCTTTCTTT
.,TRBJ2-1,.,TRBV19,CASSIADLTTYNEQFF,TGTGCCAGTAGTATAGCGGACTTGACGACTTACAATGAGCAGTTCTTC
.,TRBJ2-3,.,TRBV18,CASSPPMGNTDTQYF,TGTGCCAGCTCACCACCGATGGGTAACACAGATACGCAGTATTTT
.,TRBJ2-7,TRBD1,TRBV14,CASSQALAGGLNEQYF,TGTGCCAGCAGCCAAGCTCTGGCAGGGGGCCTCAACGAGCAGTACTTC
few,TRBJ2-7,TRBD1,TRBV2,CASSPGTGRNEQYF,TGTGCCAGCAGCCCGGGGACAGGGAGAAACGAGCAGTACTTC
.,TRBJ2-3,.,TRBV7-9,CASSLASDTQYF,TGTGCCAGCAGCTTAGCCTCAGATACGCAGTATTTT
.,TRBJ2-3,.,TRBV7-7,CASSLGGAMDTQYF,TGTGCTAGCAGCTTAGGGGGGGCGATGGATACGCAGTATTTT
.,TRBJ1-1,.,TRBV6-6,CASSYGQSRYEAFF,TGTGCCAGCAGTTACGGTCAGAGTAGATATGAAGCTTTCTTT
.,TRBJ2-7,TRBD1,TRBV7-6,CASSPGQGGGTYEQYF,TGTGCCAGCAGCCCGGGACAGGGAGGGGGAACCTACGAGCAGTACTTC
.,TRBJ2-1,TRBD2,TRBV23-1,CASSQSGEREYYNEQFF,TGCGCCAGCAGTCAATCAGGGGAGCGGGAGTATTACAATGAGCAGTTCTTC
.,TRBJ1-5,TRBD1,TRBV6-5,CASSTGAGVNQPQHF,TGTGCCAGCAGTACAGGGGCCGGGGTAAATCAGCCCCAGCATTTT
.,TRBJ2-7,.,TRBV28,CASSLGGNREGEQYF,TGTGCCAGCAGTTTGGGGGGGAACAGGGAGGGCGAGCAGTACTTC
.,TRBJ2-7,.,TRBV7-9,CASSSEQQYF,TGTGCCAGCAGCTCGGAACAGCAGTACTTC
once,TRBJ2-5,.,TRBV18,CASSPIPGETQYF,TGTGCCAGCTCACCAATCCCGGGAGAGACCCAGTACTTC
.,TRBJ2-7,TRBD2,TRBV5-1,CASSLGTSGPYEQYF,TGCGCCAGCAGCTTGGGGACTAGCGGACCCTACGAGCAGTACTTC